Listed below are T cell receptor beta chains from one sample, sequenced in a study of shared clonotypes between healthy human individuals. Data came from immunoSEQ multiplex PCR; TCRdb stores just in-frame clones and leaves some out. Counted here are a few million clones, around nine tenths occurring once; the ten biggest clones make up under 0.15%. The specimen was naive CD4+ T cells sorted from blood. The receptor source for this set is a man aged 18-30 years in good health. CDR3s include the opening cysteine and the closing phenylalanine or tryptophan. The D gene is left open where the match is weak. The size field is filled for only some rows; it gives once, few, many or a size class.

TRBJ1-1	NA	TRBV29-1	NA	TGCAGCGTTAGGGTGTTCACTGAAGCTTTCTTT	CSVRVFTEAFF
TRBJ2-3	NA	TRBV7-9	TRBD2	TGTGCCAGCAGCCGTAGCGGGAGGGCCGCAGATACGCAGTATTTT	CASSRSGRAADTQYF
TRBJ2-2	NA	TRBV5-1	TRBD1	TGCGCCAGCAGCTCAGGGGACAGAAACACCGGGGAGCTGTTTTTT	CASSSGDRNTGELFF
TRBJ2-7	NA	TRBV9	TRBD1	TGTGCCAGCAGCGTAGCTGGGACAGGGGCAAACGAGCAGTACTTC	CASSVAGTGANEQYF
TRBJ1-2	NA	TRBV6-6	TRBD1	TGTGCCAGCAGCACGGGACAGCCCCCCTATGGCTACACCTTC	CASSTGQPPYGYTF
TRBJ2-5	NA	TRBV28	TRBD2	TGTGCCAGCACCCACGGGGGGAAAGAGACCCAGTACTTC	CASTHGGKETQYF
TRBJ2-3	NA	TRBV7-6	NA	TGTGCCAGCAGCCTCGACAGCATATCCACAGATACGCAGTATTTT	CASSLDSISTDTQYF
TRBJ1-6	NA	TRBV11-2	NA	TGTGCCAGCAGAGGGAATTCACCCCTCCACTTT	CASRGNSPLHF
TRBJ2-2	NA	TRBV10-2	NA	TGCGCCAGCAGTGAGTCGAAGACAGGCGACACCGGGGAGCTGTTTTTT	CASSESKTGDTGELFF
TRBJ2-1	NA	TRBV12-5	TRBD2	TGTGCTAGTGGGTCTGGCGGGAGGTACAATGAGCAGTTCTTC	CASGSGGRYNEQFF
TRBJ2-3	NA	TRBV10-3	TRBD1	TGTGCCATCAGCAGGGGGAGTCCCACAGATACGCAGTATTTT	CAISRGSPTDTQYF
TRBJ1-4	few	TRBV10-1	NA	TGCGCCAGCAGTGAATCAAGGTTTGGAGAAAAACTGTTTTTT	CASSESRFGEKLFF
TRBJ2-2	NA	TRBV25-1	TRBD1	TGTGCCAGCAGGGGGGACAGGGGGTACACCGGGGAGCTGTTTTTT	CASRGDRGYTGELFF
TRBJ2-3	NA	TRBV27	NA	TGTGCCAGCAGACGAGCTAGCACAGATACGCAGTATTTT	CASRRASTDTQYF
TRBJ1-5	NA	TRBV10-3	NA	TGTGCCATCAGTGAGGGACTGACTAATCAGCCCCAGCATTTT	CAISEGLTNQPQHF
TRBJ1-2	NA	TRBV7-3	TRBD1	TGTGCCAGCAGCTTACCGACAGGGAGTTTCACCTTC	CASSLPTGSFTF